This TCR beta chain is from a study of T cells in localized non-small cell lung cancer. The data were produced by immunoSEQ multiplex PCR, yet TCRdb's version contains in-frame clones alone and is incomplete. The sample consists of over 2,000 clones, around 40% of them appearing once. Points from the study as a whole: The appearance of a median roughly 58 of the top 100 tumor clones was seen in adjacent lung. Because only a single region of the tumor was sequenced, heterogeneity remains possible. Among blood samples, higher T cell density accompanied longer overall survival. Uninvolved adjacent lung had higher T cell clonality than tumor and all other tissues.

Germline-derived CDR1 and CDR2 are SGDLS and YYNGEE. V lost 8 bases and J lost 3, with 11 bases in between. CDR3 length equals 12 residues. As concerns this clone: Its antigen remains unidentified.

The specimen comprised lung tumor tissue, sampled before any cancer treatment. The clonotype comes from a woman aged 35 to 75 with stage II squamous cell lung carcinoma. V is TRBV9 and J is TRBJ2-5, with D possibly being TRBD2 (5 bases). The CDR3 sequence is CARRVGKETQYF. In nucleotides, the CDR3 is TGTGCCAGACGCGTCGGGAAAGAGACCCAGTACTTC.